This section outlines one T cell receptor (beta chain) sequence together with its context. Its antigen is still unknown. These data are taken from a study of cytomegalovirus exposure and HLA in healthy donors. This CDR3 region has 12 residues. CDR1 LNHDA and CDR2 SQIVND come from the germline V gene (reference sequence). V was pared by 11 bases and J by 1 base, with 6 bases between. The PCR used 60 Vbeta and 13 Jbeta primers. The assay was immunoSEQ multiplex PCR, and TCRdb's table has in-frame clones only and misses some. The repertoire consists of under 300,000 clones, with nearly 95% occurring once and the leading ten covering 1.7%. Whole-study findings and limits: TCR beta V- and J-gene trimming was later associated with a missense DCLRE1C variant. Some V segments, including TRBV6-2 and TRBV6-3, were excluded as indistinguishable. There were some public TCRs occurring in many donors, but most TCR sequences were rare.

V usage is TRBV19 and J usage is TRBJ1-6; D call uncertain. The clonotype was recovered from a girl aged 2-10 years in good health and CMV-seronegative. The sequenced sample was PBMCs. DNA for the CDR3: TGTGCCGCGGGATCCTATAATTCACCCCTCCACTTT. Encoded protein: CAAGSYNSPLHF.